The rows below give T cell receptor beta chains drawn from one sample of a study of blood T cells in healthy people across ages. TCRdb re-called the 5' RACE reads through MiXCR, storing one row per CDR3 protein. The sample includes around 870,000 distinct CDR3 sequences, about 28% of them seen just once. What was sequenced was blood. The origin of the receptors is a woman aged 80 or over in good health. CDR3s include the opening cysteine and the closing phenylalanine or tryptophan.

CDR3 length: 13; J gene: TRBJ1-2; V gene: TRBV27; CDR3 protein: CAIGRSSNYGYTF
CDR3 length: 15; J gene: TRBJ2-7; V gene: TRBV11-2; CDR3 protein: CASSPSGQGHYEQYF
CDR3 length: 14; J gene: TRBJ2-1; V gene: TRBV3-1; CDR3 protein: CASSQGLQSGEQFF
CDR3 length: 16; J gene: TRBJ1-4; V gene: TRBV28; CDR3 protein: CASRSDRELFNEKLFF
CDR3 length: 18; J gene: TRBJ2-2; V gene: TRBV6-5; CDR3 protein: CASSSVTGGVTGTGELFF
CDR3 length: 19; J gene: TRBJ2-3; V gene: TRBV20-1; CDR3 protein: CSARDPVAGGYTSTDTQYF
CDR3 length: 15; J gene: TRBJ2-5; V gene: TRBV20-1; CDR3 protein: CSARDLAGPGETQYF
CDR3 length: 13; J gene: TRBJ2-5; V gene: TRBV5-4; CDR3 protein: CASSLRPGETQYF
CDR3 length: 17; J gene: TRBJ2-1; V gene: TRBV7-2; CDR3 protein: CASSFYAGTSGGNEQFF
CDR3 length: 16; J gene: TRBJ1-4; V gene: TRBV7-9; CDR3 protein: CASSLAGGTTNEKRFF
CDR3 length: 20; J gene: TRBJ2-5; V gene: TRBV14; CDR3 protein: CASSQASKGLAGDLRETQYF
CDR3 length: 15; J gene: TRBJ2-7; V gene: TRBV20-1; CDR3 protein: CSAFTSGGSSYEQYF
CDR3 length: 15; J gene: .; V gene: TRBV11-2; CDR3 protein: CASSLGAGWQETQFF
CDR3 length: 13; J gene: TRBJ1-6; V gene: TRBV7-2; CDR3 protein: CASSPRSNSPLHF
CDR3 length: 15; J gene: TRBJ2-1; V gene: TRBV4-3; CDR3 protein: CASSQDASSYNEQFF
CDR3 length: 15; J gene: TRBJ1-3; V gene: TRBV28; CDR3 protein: CASSWGRRVGNTIYF
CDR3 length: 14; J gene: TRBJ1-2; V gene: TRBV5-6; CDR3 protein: CASSRGEGERGYTF
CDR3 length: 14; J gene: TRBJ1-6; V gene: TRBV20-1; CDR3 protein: CSASRETGFSPLHF
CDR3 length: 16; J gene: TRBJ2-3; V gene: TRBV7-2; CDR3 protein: CASNLETGVMPDTQYF
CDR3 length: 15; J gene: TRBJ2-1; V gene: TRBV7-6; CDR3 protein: CASSPPGLTYNEQFF
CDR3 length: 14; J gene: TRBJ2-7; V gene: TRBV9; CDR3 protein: CASSAAWIPYEQYF
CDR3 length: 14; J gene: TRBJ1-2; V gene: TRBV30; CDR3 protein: CAWSSQGSSYGYTF
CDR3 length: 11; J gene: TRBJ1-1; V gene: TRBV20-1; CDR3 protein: CSAARATEAFF